This TCR beta chain was identified in a study of T-cell memory formation after mild COVID-19. Overall study results and limits: Nothing showed for sure that second-wave clones peaking on day 37 were SARS-CoV-2 specific. Contracting clones localized mainly to CM and EM when CD4+ and mainly to EMRA when CD8+.

TCRdb called the 5' RACE reads again in MiXCR, with one record for every CDR3 protein. The sample has about 110,000 distinct CDR3 sequences; about 18% are singletons. Concerning this clonotype: No antigen is known for it.

The source of this sequence is a man aged 18-30 years who had mild COVID-19 (a few samples of this study predate the infection). Cell type and time point are not known. Source material: PBMCs or a T cell subset sorted from them (not recorded which).

The CDR3 DNA is TGTGCCAGTAGGGGCCTAGCGGGGGACAATGAGCAGTTCTTC. Translation gives CASRGLAGDNEQFF. The chain uses TRBV19 and TRBJ2-1; 10 bases are shared with TRBD2. The CDR3 length is 14 residues. The ends lost 6 bases at V and 5 bases at J; junction bases unmatched: 4. CDR1 LNHDA and CDR2 SQIVND come from the germline V gene (reference sequence).